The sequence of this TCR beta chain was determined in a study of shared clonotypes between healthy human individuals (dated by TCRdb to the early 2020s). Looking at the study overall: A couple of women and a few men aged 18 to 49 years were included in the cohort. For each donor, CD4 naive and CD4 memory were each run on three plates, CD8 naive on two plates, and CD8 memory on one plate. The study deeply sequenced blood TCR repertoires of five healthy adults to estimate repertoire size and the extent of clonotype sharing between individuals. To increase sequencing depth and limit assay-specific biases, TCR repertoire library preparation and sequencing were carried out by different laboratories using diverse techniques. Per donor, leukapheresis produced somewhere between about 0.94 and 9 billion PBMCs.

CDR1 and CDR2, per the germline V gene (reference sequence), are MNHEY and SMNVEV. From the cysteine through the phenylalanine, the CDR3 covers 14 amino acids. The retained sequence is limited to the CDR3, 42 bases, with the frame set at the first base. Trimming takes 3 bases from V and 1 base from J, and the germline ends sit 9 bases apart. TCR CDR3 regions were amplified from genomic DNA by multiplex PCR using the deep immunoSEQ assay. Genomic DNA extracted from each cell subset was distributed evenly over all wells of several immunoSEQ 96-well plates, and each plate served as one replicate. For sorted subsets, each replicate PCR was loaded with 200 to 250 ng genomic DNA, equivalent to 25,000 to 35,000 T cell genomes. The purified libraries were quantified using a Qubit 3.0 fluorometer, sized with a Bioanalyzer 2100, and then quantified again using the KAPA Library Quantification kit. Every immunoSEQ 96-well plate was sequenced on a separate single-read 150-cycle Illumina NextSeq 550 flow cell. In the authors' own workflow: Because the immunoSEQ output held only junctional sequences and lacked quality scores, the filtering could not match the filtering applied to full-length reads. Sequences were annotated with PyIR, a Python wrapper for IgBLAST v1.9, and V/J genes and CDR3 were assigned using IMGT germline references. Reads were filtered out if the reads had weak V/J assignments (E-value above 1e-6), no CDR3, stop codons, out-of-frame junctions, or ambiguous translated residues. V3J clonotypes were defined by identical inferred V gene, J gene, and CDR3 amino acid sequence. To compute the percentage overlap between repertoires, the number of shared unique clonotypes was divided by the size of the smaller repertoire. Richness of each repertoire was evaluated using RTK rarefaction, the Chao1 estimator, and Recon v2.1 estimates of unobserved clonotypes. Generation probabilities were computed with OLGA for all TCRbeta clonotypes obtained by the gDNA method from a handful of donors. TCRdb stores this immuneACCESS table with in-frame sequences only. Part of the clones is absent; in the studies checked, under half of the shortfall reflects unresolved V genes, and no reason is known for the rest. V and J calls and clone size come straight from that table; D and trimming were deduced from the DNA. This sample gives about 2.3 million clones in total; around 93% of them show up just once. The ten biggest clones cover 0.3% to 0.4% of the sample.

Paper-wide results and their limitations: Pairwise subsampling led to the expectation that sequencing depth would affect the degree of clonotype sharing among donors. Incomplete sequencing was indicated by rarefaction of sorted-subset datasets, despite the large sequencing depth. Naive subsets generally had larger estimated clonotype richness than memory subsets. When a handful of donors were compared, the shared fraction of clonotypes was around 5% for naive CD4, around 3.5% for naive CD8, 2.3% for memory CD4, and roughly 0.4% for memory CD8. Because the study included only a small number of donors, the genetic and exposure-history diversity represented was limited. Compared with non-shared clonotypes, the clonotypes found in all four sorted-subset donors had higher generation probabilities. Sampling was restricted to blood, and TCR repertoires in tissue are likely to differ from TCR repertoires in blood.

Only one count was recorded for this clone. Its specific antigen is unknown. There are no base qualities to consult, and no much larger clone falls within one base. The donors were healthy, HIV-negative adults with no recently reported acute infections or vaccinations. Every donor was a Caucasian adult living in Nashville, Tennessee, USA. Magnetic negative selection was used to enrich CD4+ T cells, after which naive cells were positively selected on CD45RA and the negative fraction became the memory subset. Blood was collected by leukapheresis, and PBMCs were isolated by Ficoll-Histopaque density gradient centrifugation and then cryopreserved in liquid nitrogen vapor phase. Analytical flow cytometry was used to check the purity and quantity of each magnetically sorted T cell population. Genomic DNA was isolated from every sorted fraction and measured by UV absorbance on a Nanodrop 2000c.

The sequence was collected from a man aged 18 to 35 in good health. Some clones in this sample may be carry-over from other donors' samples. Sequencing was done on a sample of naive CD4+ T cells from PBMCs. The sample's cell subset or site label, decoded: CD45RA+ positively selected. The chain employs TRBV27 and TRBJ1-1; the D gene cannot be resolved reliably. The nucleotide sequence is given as TGTGCCAGCAGTTTCGGTTGGGGGAACACTGAAGCTTTCTTT. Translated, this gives CASSFGWGNTEAFF.